These 6 T cell receptor beta chains were sequenced from one sample in a study of OX40 agonist ivuxolimab in advanced cancers. The library came from the immunoSEQ multiplex PCR assay. Not all clones reach the TCRdb copy of this immuneACCESS table, which keeps in-frame sequences only. Checked studies attribute under half of the gap to unresolved V genes and leave the rest unexplained. For this sample the table gives 70,000 to 95,000 clones, of which more than 70% were detected only once. The ten top clones hold about 6.9% of the sample. The sample consisted of CD4+ or CD8+ T cells sorted from blood, taken in a trial of the OX40 agonist ivuxolimab. Source of these receptors: an adult with an advanced solid tumor such as melanoma, head and neck, liver or kidney cancer.

The V gene is TRBV28, the J gene TRBJ1-2; D is possibly TRBD1 (6 bases). Germline V lookup: CDR1 MDHEN, CDR2 SYDVKM. The ends were cut back, 2 bases at V and 4 bases at J, with 14 bases in the middle. This CDR3 region has 15 residues. The CDR3 is CASSLGGALSYGYTF. The CDR3 DNA reads TGTGCCAGCAGTTTAGGGGGGGCGTTAAGCTATGGCTACACCTTC.

This sequence joins TRBV19 and TRBJ1-2; D might be TRBD1 (5 bases). The ends were cut back, 2 bases at V and 10 bases at J, with 17 bases in the middle. This CDR3 region has 14 residues. The germline gives CDR1 LNHDA, CDR2 SQIVND (reference sequence). The CDR3 nucleotides read TGTGCCAGTAGTATACAATCTTGGGGGACTTACTACACCTTC. It translates to CASSIQSWGTYYTF.

The chain carries TRBV12-5 and TRBJ1-5, with D maybe TRBD1 (5 bases). CDR3 length: 13 amino acids. Deletions cut 7 bases from V and 7 bases from J, with 14 bases between. The germline V gene has CDR1 LGHNT and CDR2 FRNRAP. The CDR3 bases are TGTGCTAGTGCCCTGGGAGGGGACCAGCCCCAGCATTTT. It is translated as CASALGGDQPQHF. Looking up the rest from reference TRBV12-5 and TRBJ1-5 gives the full variable domain: DARVTQTPRHKVTEMGQEVTMRCQPILGHNTVFWYRQTMMQGLELLAYFRNRAPLDDSGMPKDRFSAEMPDATLATLKIQPSEPRDSAVYFCASALGGDQPQHFGDGTRLSIL.

This chain uses TRBV29-1 with TRBJ1-4, with a weak D call TRBD1 (6 bases). The V end lost 6 bases, the J end lost 4 bases, and 18 bases lay between the germline ends. The CDR3 sequence is 15 residues long. The V gene's germline CDR1 is SQVTM and CDR2 ANQGSEA. The CDR3 spells CSVLEPTGVNEKLFF. The DNA of the CDR3 is TGCAGCGTCCTCGAGCCGACAGGAGTTAATGAAAAACTGTTTTTT.

The chain uses TRBV6-1 and TRBJ1-5; TRBD1 matches at 8 bases. The CDR3 runs 14 residues. V trimming: 4 bases; J trimming: 8 bases; junction bases outside the gene matches: 7. In germline, CDR1 is MNHNS, CDR2 SASEGT. The chain's CDR3 is CASSGNRGNEPQHF. CDR3 bases: TGTGCCAGCAGTGGAAACAGGGGGAATGAGCCCCAGCATTTT.

V gene TRBV30 combines with J gene TRBJ1-2, with D maybe TRBD1 (5 bases). The CDR3 has 14 amino acids. Germline loops: CDR1 GTSNPN, CDR2 SVGIG (reference sequence). Between the trimmed V and J ends, which lost 3 bases and 8 bases, there was a span of 19 bases. The DNA of the CDR3 is TGTGCCTGGAGCGCGCTTACCGGGACGGGAGGCTACACCTTC. Protein product: CAWSALTGTGGYTF.